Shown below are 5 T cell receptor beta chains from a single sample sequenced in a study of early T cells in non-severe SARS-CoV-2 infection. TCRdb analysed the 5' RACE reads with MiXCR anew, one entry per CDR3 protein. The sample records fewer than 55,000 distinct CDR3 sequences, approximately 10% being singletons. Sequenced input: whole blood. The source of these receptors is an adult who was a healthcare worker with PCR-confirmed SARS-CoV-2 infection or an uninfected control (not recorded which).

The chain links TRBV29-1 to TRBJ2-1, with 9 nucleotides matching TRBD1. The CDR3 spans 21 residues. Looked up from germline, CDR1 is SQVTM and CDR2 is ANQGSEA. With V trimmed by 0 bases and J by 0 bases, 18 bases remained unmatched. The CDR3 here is CSVEDLGQGGSTWSSYNEQFF. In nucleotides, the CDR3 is TGCAGCGTTGAAGATCTGGGACAGGGTGGTTCCACCTGGAGCTCCTACAATGAGCAGTTCTTC.

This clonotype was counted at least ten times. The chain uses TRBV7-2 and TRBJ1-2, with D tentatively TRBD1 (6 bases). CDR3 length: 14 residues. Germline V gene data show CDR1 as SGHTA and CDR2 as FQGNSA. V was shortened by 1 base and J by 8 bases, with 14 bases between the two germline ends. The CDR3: CASSLGRQGYGYTF. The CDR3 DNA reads TGTGCCAGCAGCTTAGGGAGGCAGGGGTACGGCTACACCTTC.

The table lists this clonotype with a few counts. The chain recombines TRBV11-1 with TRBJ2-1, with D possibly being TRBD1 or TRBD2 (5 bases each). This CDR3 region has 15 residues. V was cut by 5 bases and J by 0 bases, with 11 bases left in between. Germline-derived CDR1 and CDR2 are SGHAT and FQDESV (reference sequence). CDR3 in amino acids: CASSHGASSYNEQFF. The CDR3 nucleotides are TGTGCCAGCAGCCACGGGGCAAGCTCCTACAATGAGCAGTTCTTC. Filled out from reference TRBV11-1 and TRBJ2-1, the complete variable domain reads EAEVAQSPRYKITEKSQAVAFWCDPISGHATLYWYRQILGQGPELLVQFQDESVVDDSQLPKDRFSAERLKGVDSTLKIQPAELGDSAMYLCASSHGASSYNEQFFGPGTRLTVL.

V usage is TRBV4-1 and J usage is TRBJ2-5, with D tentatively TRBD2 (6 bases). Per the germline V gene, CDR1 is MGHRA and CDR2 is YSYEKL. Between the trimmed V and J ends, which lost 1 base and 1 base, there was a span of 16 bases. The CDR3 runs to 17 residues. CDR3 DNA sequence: TGCGCCAGCAGCCAAGCCTCGGGAGACAGCCTCCAAGAGACCCAGTACTTC. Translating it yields CASSQASGDSLQETQYF.

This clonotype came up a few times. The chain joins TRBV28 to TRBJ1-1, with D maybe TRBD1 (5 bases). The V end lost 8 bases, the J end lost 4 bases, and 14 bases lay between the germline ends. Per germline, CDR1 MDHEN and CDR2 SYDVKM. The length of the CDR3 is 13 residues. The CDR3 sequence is CASGAGLGTEAFF. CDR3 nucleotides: TGTGCCAGCGGGGCGGGGCTCGGCACTGAAGCTTTCTTT.